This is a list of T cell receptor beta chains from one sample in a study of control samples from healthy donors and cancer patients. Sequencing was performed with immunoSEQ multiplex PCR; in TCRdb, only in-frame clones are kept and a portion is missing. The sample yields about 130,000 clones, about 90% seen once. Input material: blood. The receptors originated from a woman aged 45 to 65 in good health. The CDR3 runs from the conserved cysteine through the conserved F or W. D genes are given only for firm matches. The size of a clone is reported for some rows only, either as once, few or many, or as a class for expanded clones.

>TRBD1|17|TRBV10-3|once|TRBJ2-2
TGTGCCATCAGTGAGGAACCCACAGGGGGCGCCTCCGGGGAGCTGTTTTTT
CAISEEPTGGASGELFF
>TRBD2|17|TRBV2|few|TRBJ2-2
TGTGCCAGCAAAGTACTAGCGGGGGGGCCCAGCACCGGGGAGCTGTTTTTT
CASKVLAGGPSTGELFF
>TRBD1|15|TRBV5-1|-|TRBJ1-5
TGCGCCAGCAGCTCGGGACAGGGGGCCCATCAGCCCCAGCATTTT
CASSSGQGAHQPQHF
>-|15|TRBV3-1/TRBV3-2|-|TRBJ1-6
TGTGCCAGCAGCCAGCAGAATTCTGGTAACTCACCCCTCCACTTT
CASSQQNSGNSPLHF
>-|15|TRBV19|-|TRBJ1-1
TGTGCCAGTAGATGGGACCTTACTTCTTGGACTGAGGCTTTCTTT
CASRWDLTSWTEAFF
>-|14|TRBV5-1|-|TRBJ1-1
TGCGCCAGCAGCTTGGTTGGGATAGGGGCTGAAGCTTTCTTT
CASSLVGIGAEAFF
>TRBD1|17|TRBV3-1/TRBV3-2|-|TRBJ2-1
TGTGCCAGCAGCCAAGATAGACAGGGTGGGTTTGGGAATGAGCAGTTCTTC
CASSQDRQGGFGNEQFF
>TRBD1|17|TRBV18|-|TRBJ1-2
TGTGCCAGCTCAGGCACCCTCGGGACAGGGGACAACTATGGCTACACCTTC
CASSGTLGTGDNYGYTF
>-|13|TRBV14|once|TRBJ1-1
TGTGCCAGCAGCCAATTCGGGGGAACTGAAGCTTTCTTT
CASSQFGGTEAFF
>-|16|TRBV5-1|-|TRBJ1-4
TGCGCCAGCAGCTTGGGGTCGGGAGGAGGGGCTGAAAAACTGTTTTTT
CASSLGSGGGAEKLFF
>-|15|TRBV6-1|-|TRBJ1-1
TGTGCCAGCAGTGAACAAAGGGGCGGAAGCACTGAAGCTTTCTTT
CASSEQRGGSTEAFF
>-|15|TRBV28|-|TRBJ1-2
TGTGCCAGCAGTTTATCCTCAAAGAGGGTCTATGGCTACACCTTC
CASSLSSKRVYGYTF
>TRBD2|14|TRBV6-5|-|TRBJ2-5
TGTGCCAGCAGTTCCCCGGGGGGGACGGAGACCCAGTACTTC
CASSSPGGTETQYF
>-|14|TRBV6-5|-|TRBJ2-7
TGTGCCAGCAGAGCGGGGACAGCCTCCTACGAGCAGTACTTC
CASRAGTASYEQYF
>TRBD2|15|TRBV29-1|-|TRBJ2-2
TGCAGCGTTGAATGGGGAGGGCAAGGCACCGGGGAGCTGTTTTTT
CSVEWGGQGTGELFF
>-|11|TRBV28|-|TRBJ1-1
TGTGCCAGCAGGCGCTACACTGAAGCTTTCTTT
CASRRYTEAFF
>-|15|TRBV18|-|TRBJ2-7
TGTGCCAGCTCACCACCGTCAGCCCGAGACTACGAGCAGTACTTC
CASSPPSARDYEQYF
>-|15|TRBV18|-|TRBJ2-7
TGTGCCAGCTCACCGGCGGGGGCACTTGGATACGAGCAGTACTTC
CASSPAGALGYEQYF
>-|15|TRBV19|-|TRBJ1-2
TGTGCCAGTAGTCCTGCGGCCGTAGCTAACTATGGCTACACCTTC
CASSPAAVANYGYTF
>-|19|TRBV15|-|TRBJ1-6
TGTGCCACCAGCCCACAGTTCGCACCAAGGACCCAGGGAGATTCACCCCTCCACTTT
CATSPQFAPRTQGDSPLHF
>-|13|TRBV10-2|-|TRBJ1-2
TGCGCCAGCAGTGATAACAGGGCCTATGGCTACACCTTC
CASSDNRAYGYTF
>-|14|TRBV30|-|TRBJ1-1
TGTGCCTGGAGCTCATACAGGGTGAACACTGAAGCTTTCTTT
CAWSSYRVNTEAFF
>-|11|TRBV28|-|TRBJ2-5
TGTGCCAGCAGTTTTCTGAAGGACCAGTACTTC
CASSFLKDQYF
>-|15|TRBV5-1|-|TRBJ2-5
TGCGCCAGCAGCTTGGCCGTGGGGACACAAGAGACCCAGTACTTC
CASSLAVGTQETQYF
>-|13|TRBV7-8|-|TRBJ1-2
TGTGCCAGCAGCCTGGGATGGGACTATGGCTACACCTTC
CASSLGWDYGYTF
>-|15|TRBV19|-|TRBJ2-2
TGTGCCAGTAGTATAGCGGGAAGGGACACCGGGGAGCTGTTTTTT
CASSIAGRDTGELFF
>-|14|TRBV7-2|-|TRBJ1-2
TGTGCCAGCAGCTCCTCTGCCGCCTCGGTCGGCTACACCTTC
CASSSSAASVGYTF
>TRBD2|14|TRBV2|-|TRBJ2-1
TGTGCCAGCCTGACTAGCGGGAGGGCCCTCGGGCAGTTCTTC
CASLTSGRALGQFF
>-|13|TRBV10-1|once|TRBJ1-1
TGCGCCAGCAGTGATCAGAGGAACACTGAAGCTTTCTTT
CASSDQRNTEAFF
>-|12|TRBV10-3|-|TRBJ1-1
TGTGCCATCAGTGCAGCGGAGACTGTCGCTTTCTTT
CAISAAETVAFF
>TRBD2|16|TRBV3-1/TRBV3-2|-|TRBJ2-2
TGTGCCAGCAGCCACCCAGCGGGAGCGGGCACCGGGGAGCTGTTTTTT
CASSHPAGAGTGELFF
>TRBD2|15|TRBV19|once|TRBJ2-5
TGTGCCAGTAGTATCGGCGGGGGGCGCCAAGAGACCCAGTACTTC
CASSIGGGRQETQYF
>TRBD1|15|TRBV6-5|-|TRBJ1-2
TGTGCCAGCAGTTACTCGACAGGGGGCTGGTATGGCTACACCTTC
CASSYSTGGWYGYTF
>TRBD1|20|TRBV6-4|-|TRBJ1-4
TGTGCCAGCGGCGGAAGTTTTTCGGACAGGGGGCGATTGAGTTATGAAAAACTGTTTTTT
CASGGSFSDRGRLSYEKLFF
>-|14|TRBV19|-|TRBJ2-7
TGTGCCAGTAGTATATCCCAAGGGATCTTCGAGCAGTACTTC
CASSISQGIFEQYF